This T cell receptor (beta chain) was observed in a study of blood T cell repertoires in COVID-19. Study background: Material from acute and convalescent COVID-19 was sourced from the United States, Italy and Spain. PBMCs, B-cell-depleted T cells, or T cells provided the cDNA or gDNA that made up the material.

V was shortened by 0 bases and J by 3 bases, with 6 bases between the two germline ends. The germline CDR1 and CDR2 sequences are SGHRS and YFSETQ. The CDR3 contains 14 residues. In the authors' methods: The assay estimated nucleated cells by amplifying reference gene primers. TCRdb's copy holds only in-frame clones and misses some; the assay was immunoSEQ multiplex PCR. V, J and clone size are taken as reported in that table, and D and trimming were inferred from the DNA itself. The data show 250,000 to 300,000 clones, 89% seen once. Specimen: peripheral blood. The J gene is TRBJ2-2, the V gene TRBV5-1; no clear D gene. The TCR comes from an older woman with acute or convalescent COVID-19. CDR3 nucleotide sequence: TGCGCCAGCAGCTTGGACAGTTACACCGGGGAGCTGTTTTTT. Protein product: CASSLDSYTGELFF.